Shown below are 8 T cell receptor beta chains from a single sample sequenced in a study of identical twins. MiXCR was run by TCRdb on the 5' RACE reads, yielding one entry per CDR3 protein. The repertoire holds approximately 680,000 distinct CDR3 sequences, with 7% to 7.5% as singletons. The data also belong to a second study, concerning yellow fever vaccine responses in identical twins.

The sequenced sample consisted of PBMCs. Receptors originate from a woman between 18 and 30 years old in good health.

Only a few counts were recorded for this clonotype. The chain is built from TRBV12-3 or TRBV12-4 and TRBJ1-2; unclear D gene. Trimming shortened V by 1 base and J by 6 bases, and 12 bases separated the two germline ends. The CDR3 contains 14 residues. The CDR3 region is CASSLGSTSDGYTF. In DNA form, the CDR3 reads TGTGCCAGCAGTTTAGGGTCTACCTCCGATGGCTACACCTTC.

In DNA form, the CDR3 reads TGCAGCGTTTACCGGCGGGGCACAGATACGCAGTATTTT. Amino acid sequence: CSVYRRGTDTQYF. The gene calls are TRBV29-1 and TRBJ2-3; possibly TRBD2 for D (5 bases). Germline V CDR1 and CDR2: SQVTM, ANQGSEA. The CDR3 is 13 residues long. Trimming left V 5 bases short and J 1 base short, with 10 bases between.

The chain has TRBV20-1 and TRBJ2-7; maybe TRBD2 (8 bases). This CDR3 comprises 16 residues. Trimming took off 3 bases at V and 1 base at J, with 19 bases between the two ends. In germline, CDR1 is DFQATT, CDR2 SNEGSKA (reference sequence). The CDR3 loop is CSASLPLAGQSYEQYF. CDR3 nucleotides: TGCAGTGCTAGCTTACCCTTAGCGGGACAGTCCTACGAGCAGTACTTC.

Points on this clonotype: A read error may be the cause here, since a much bigger clone is one base away. J is TRBJ2-3 and V is TRBV12-3 or TRBV12-4; D uncertain. The CDR3 consists of 12 residues. The CDR3 protein is CASSFRADTQCF. CDR3 sequence (DNA): TGTGCCAGCAGTTTCCGCGCAGATACGCAGTGTTTT.

This clonotype was detected only a few times. This chain connects TRBV12-3 or TRBV12-4 to TRBJ2-1; 8 positions agree with TRBD2. Trimming cost V 6 bases and J 0 bases; bases outside gene matches: 10. The CDR3 loop spans 17 amino acids. Here the CDR3 DNA reads TGTGCCAGCAGGAACGGGGGGGGACCACGCTCCTACAATGAGCAGTTCTTC. Protein: CASRNGGGPRSYNEQFF.

A few counts support this clonotype. The V call is TRBV5-4, the J call TRBJ1-1; maybe TRBD1 (6 bases). The germline V gene has CDR1 SGHNT and CDR2 YYREEE (reference sequence). The V gene lost 3 bases and the J gene lost 3 bases, with 9 bases spanning the gap. The CDR3 has 13 residues. CDR3: CASSSSGDTEAFF. The DNA for the CDR3 is TGTGCCAGCAGCTCTTCAGGGGACACTGAAGCTTTCTTT.

The chain uses TRBV11-1 and TRBJ2-1; 14 nucleotides agree with TRBD2. V was pared by 1 base and J by 9 bases, with 5 bases of the junction left unmatched. Germline values: CDR1 SGHAT, CDR2 FQDESV (reference sequence). There are 16 residues in the CDR3. The chain's CDR3 is CASSLVGLAGGLEQFF. Here the CDR3 DNA reads TGTGCCAGCAGCTTAGTTGGACTAGCGGGGGGACTTGAGCAGTTCTTC.

The chain links TRBV20-1 to TRBJ1-1, with TRBD1 as a possible D gene (6 bases). The germline V gene has CDR1 DFQATT and CDR2 SNEGSKA (reference sequence). The CDR3 contains 13 residues. V was pared by 5 bases and J by 3 bases, with 13 bases between. The CDR3 sequence: CSARTARDTEAFF. In DNA form, the CDR3 reads TGCAGTGCTCGGACAGCCAGGGACACTGAAGCTTTCTTT.